Listed here are 23 T cell receptor beta chains from one sample, sequenced in a study of CD8 T cells in ankylosing spondylitis. TCRdb re-called the 5' RACE reads through MiXCR, storing one row per CDR3 protein. The repertoire holds some 250,000 distinct CDR3 sequences, with around 25% as singletons. The sequencing sample was made of blood, either unsorted or a sorted T cell fraction (not recorded which). The receptors were sampled from a male donor with ankylosing spondylitis or in good health (not recorded which).

The gene calls are TRBV11-2 and TRBJ1-1; D unresolved. Germline CDR1 and CDR2: SGHAT and FQNNGV. The CDR3 covers 12 residues. V lost 2 bases and J 5 bases, leaving 6 bases between the germline ends. The chain's CDR3 is CASSLMRTEAFF. The CDR3 nucleotides read TGTGCCAGCAGCTTAATGAGGACTGAAGCTTTCTTT.

The chain is built from TRBV27 and TRBJ1-2, with D perhaps TRBD1 (6 bases). The V gene lost 0 bases and the J gene lost 4 bases, with 24 bases spanning the gap. The CDR3 has 19 amino acids. CDR1 and CDR2 from the germline V gene are MNHEY and SMNVEV (reference sequence). The CDR3 bases are TGTGCCAGCAGTTTATCGTTCGGGGGGCAGAAAGGTTGGGTCTATGGCTACACCTTC. Its translation: CASSLSFGGQKGWVYGYTF.

The chain couples TRBV11-3 to TRBJ2-7, with D possibly being TRBD1 (6 bases). Germline V gene lookup returns CDR1 SGHNT and CDR2 YENEEA. There are 14 residues in the CDR3. Trimming removed 5 bases at V and 0 bases at J, with 11 bases between. CDR3 sequence: CASSRGQSSYEQYF. CDR3 bases: TGTGCCAGCAGCAGAGGACAGAGCTCCTACGAGCAGTACTTC.

This clonotype appeared a few times. This chain joins TRBV6-1 and TRBJ2-2, with D perhaps TRBD1 (5 bases). This CDR3 comprises 15 residues. Trimming pared 7 bases from V and 0 bases from J, leaving 12 bases between. Germline CDR1 reads MNHNS; CDR2 reads SASEGT. The CDR3 sequence is CASTRQTSNTGELFF. For the CDR3, the DNA is TGTGCCAGCACGCGACAGACCTCGAACACCGGGGAGCTGTTTTTT.

In this sample, this clonotype turned up many times. The J gene is TRBJ2-1, the V gene TRBV5-1; no clear D gene. Germline lookup yields CDR1 SGHRS and CDR2 YFSETQ. The CDR3 runs 15 residues. Trimming removed 3 bases from V and 0 bases from J, with 10 bases in between. CDR3 bases: TGCGCCAGCAGCTACGGAAGTGTCTCCTACAATGAGCAGTTCTTC. Translation: CASSYGSVSYNEQFF.

This clonotype was detected a few times. V gene TRBV9 combines with J gene TRBJ2-4, with D perhaps matching TRBD1 (6 bases). The ends were cut back, 4 bases at V and 6 bases at J, with 14 bases in the middle. The CDR3 contains 14 residues. From germline, CDR1 is SGDLS and CDR2 YYNGEE. The CDR3 DNA is TGTGCCAGCAGCCCGAGCACAGGGCGAAACATTCAGTACTTC. It specifies CASSPSTGRNIQYF. The variable domain in full, with the rest retrieved from reference TRBV9 and TRBJ2-4, is DSGVTQTPKHLITATGQRVTLRCSPRSGDLSVYWYQQSLDQGLQFLIQYYNGEERAKGNILERFSAQQFPDLHSELNLSSLELGDSALYFCASSPSTGRNIQYFGAGTRLSVL.

This clonotype showed up many times. This chain uses TRBV18 with TRBJ2-2; the D gene is possibly TRBD1 (5 bases). Germline assignment: CDR1 KGHSH and CDR2 LQKENI. Deletions cut 4 bases from V and 2 bases from J, with 8 bases between. This CDR3 is 14 amino acids long. The CDR3 sequence: CASSRQSNTGELFF. The CDR3 nucleotides are TGTGCCAGCTCACGACAGAGTAACACCGGGGAGCTGTTTTTT.

This clonotype was counted ten times or more. V and J are TRBV2 and TRBJ1-5; D is possibly TRBD1 (6 bases). The germline V gene encodes CDR1 SNHLY and CDR2 FYNNEI. Deletions cut 7 bases from V and 3 bases from J, with 16 bases between. This CDR3 has 15 amino acids. The CDR3 loop reads CASTYTQGLNQPQHF. CDR3 DNA sequence: TGTGCCAGCACCTACACACAGGGCCTCAATCAGCCCCAGCATTTT.

The chain joins TRBV7-6 to TRBJ2-5; D assignment may be TRBD1 or TRBD2 (6 bases each). The CDR3 is 13 amino acids. The germline V and J ends were trimmed by 6 bases and 5 bases, with 13 bases remaining between them. In germline, CDR1 is SGHVS, CDR2 FNYEAQ. The CDR3 loop reads CASSFWGAETQYF. CDR3 sequence (DNA): TGTGCCAGCAGTTTCTGGGGGGCGGAGACCCAGTACTTC.

At least ten counts were recorded for this clonotype. The chain combines TRBV28 with TRBJ2-3; 9 nucleotides match TRBD1. The length of the CDR3 is 15 residues. Trimming at V came to 6 bases and at J to 3 bases, leaving 7 bases not matched to a gene. From germline, CDR1 is MDHEN and CDR2 SYDVKM. The CDR3 loop reads CASRKNRGRTDTQYF. As DNA, the CDR3 is TGTGCCAGCAGAAAAAACAGGGGGCGGACAGATACGCAGTATTTT.

The rearrangement joins TRBV4-1 to TRBJ2-3, with TRBD2 as a possible D gene (5 bases). The germline V gene has CDR1 MGHRA and CDR2 YSYEKL. V lost 1 base, J lost 4 bases, and 27 bases lay in between. The CDR3 sequence is 20 residues long. CDR3 sequence: CASSQGSRGLASRGSDTQYF. The CDR3 DNA follows: TGCGCCAGCAGCCAAGGATCAAGAGGTTTGGCTAGCAGAGGCTCAGATACGCAGTATTTT.

This clonotype was observed many times. The V and J genes are TRBV20-1 and TRBJ2-1; D gene ambiguous. The CDR3 loop spans 11 amino acids. The germline V gene has CDR1 DFQATT and CDR2 SNEGSKA (reference sequence). Trimming removed 4 bases at V and 4 bases at J, with 5 bases between. This chain's CDR3 is CSANGYNEQFF. As DNA, the CDR3 is TGCAGTGCTAACGGGTACAATGAGCAGTTCTTC.

The V call is TRBV20-1, the J call TRBJ2-3; D is possibly TRBD1 or TRBD2 (5 bases each). The CDR3 sequence is 14 residues long. Trimming shortened V by 2 bases and J by 4 bases, and 13 bases separated the two germline ends. Germline V lookup: CDR1 DFQATT, CDR2 SNEGSKA (reference sequence). CDR3 sequence (DNA): TGCAGTGCTAGAAGGGGTGGGGGTTCAGATACGCAGTATTTT. Protein product: CSARRGGGSDTQYF.

This clonotype showed up many times. J is TRBJ2-1 and V is TRBV20-1; no clear D gene. Deletions cut 3 bases from V and 8 bases from J, with 14 bases between. CDR3 length: 13 amino acids. The germline gives CDR1 DFQATT, CDR2 SNEGSKA (reference sequence). Here the CDR3 DNA reads TGCAGTGCTAGGGGGTTCGAGGTACATGAGCAGTTCTTC. Translating it yields CSARGFEVHEQFF.

This clonotype was counted many times. The chain carries TRBV12-3 or TRBV12-4 and TRBJ2-2; D is possibly TRBD1 (6 bases). Trimming left V 0 bases short and J 4 bases short, with 9 bases between. The length of the CDR3 is 15 residues. CDR3 amino acids: CASSLAGAATGELFF. The CDR3 nucleotides are TGTGCCAGCAGTTTAGCGGGGGCTGCCACCGGGGAGCTGTTTTTT.

V gene TRBV20-1 combines with J gene TRBJ2-3; no clear D. V lost 1 base and J 6 bases, leaving 11 bases between the germline ends. Looked up from germline, CDR1 is DFQATT and CDR2 is SNEGSKA (reference sequence). CDR3 length equals 13 residues. CDR3 sequence (DNA): TGCAGTGCTAGAGCCGCCGCGGAGGATACGCAGTATTTT. This codes for CSARAAAEDTQYF.

This clonotype came up once. The gene calls are TRBV7-3 and TRBJ1-1; 7 nucleotides align to TRBD1. Germline assignment: CDR1 SGHTA and CDR2 FQGTGA. CDR3 length equals 15 residues. The ends lost 5 bases at V and 0 bases at J; junction bases unmatched: 6. The CDR3 DNA reads TGTGCCAGCAGCGCGGCGGGACAGTTGAACACTGAAGCTTTCTTT. It is translated as CASSAAGQLNTEAFF.

Note on this clonotype: At one of its ends the junction is not consistent with the germline gene, which may arise from a read error. This chain uses TRBV7-3 with TRBJ2-2; D might be TRBD1 or TRBD2, each matching 5 bases. The CDR3 totals 15 residues. Germline V gene lookup returns CDR1 SGHTA and CDR2 FQGTGA. The CDR3 protein is CASSPGHSNTGELFF. The CDR3 DNA is TGTGCCAGCAGCCCCGGACATTCGAACACCGGGGAGTTGTTTTTT.

Ten or more counts support this clonotype. The rearrangement uses TRBV6-5 and TRBJ1-2, with D possibly matching TRBD1 (5 bases). The CDR3 spans 16 residues. Germline V gene lookup returns CDR1 MNHEY and CDR2 SVGAGI. V was shortened by 3 bases and J by 7 bases, with 21 bases between the two germline ends. CDR3 in DNA: TGTGCCAGCAGTTATGTGTCTTGGAGGGGAATTGGTGGCTACACCTTC. It codes for CASSYVSWRGIGGYTF.

Remarks on this clonotype: At one boundary the junction diverges from the germline segment, which might be a read error. This chain links TRBV20-1 with TRBJ1-5; the match to TRBD1 covers 8 bases. The CDR3 extends over 16 amino acids. Germline V lookup: CDR1 DFQATT, CDR2 SNEGSKA (reference sequence). The CDR3 protein is CCARGGAGGGSGPQHF. The CDR3 DNA is TGCTGTGCTAGAGGGGGGGCAGGGGGCGGTTCGGGGCCCCAGCATTTT.

This chain connects TRBV6-5 to TRBJ2-1; D may be TRBD2 (5 bases). Trimming removed 0 bases at V and 0 bases at J, with 12 bases between. The CDR3 runs to 17 residues. Looked up from germline, CDR1 is MNHEY and CDR2 is SVGAGI. CDR3 sequence: CASSYSSPGSSYNEQFF. CDR3 coding DNA: TGTGCCAGCAGTTACTCGAGCCCGGGAAGCTCCTACAATGAGCAGTTCTTC.

This clonotype was detected once. The rearrangement uses TRBV2 and TRBJ2-5, with D possibly matching TRBD2 (6 bases). This CDR3 contains 15 residues. V lost 3 bases and J 2 bases, leaving 13 bases between the germline ends. Germline V gene sequence: CDR1 SNHLY, CDR2 FYNNEI. The CDR3 loop is CASSDRRGQQETQYF. CDR3 coding DNA: TGTGCCAGCAGTGATAGGCGGGGTCAACAAGAGACCCAGTACTTC.

The genes are TRBV21-1 and TRBJ2-7. TRBV21-1 is deemed a pseudogene. The CDR3 consists of 14 residues. This chain's CDR3 is CASSKGGQTYEQYF. As DNA, the CDR3 is TGTGCCAGCAGCAAAGGCGGCCAGACCTACGAGCAGTACTTC.